This note documents a single T cell receptor beta chain sequence. This entry comes from a study of blood T cell repertoires in COVID-19. Study-wide background: The United States, Italy and Spain supplied acute and convalescent COVID-19 samples. Sample material is recorded as cDNA or gDNA derived from T cells, B-cell-depleted T cells, or PBMCs.

This CDR3 has 15 amino acids. V lost 5 bases to trimming and J lost 0 bases; unmatched junction nucleotides: 7. The germline V gene has CDR1 MNHEY and CDR2 SMNVEV (reference sequence). Using immunoSEQ multiplex PCR, the repertoire was profiled, and TCRdb retains in-frame clones only, with some absent. The table includes under 300,000 clones, 80% to 90% detected once. Sample: peripheral blood. The sequence derives from a woman in her 30s with active or convalescent COVID-19. V is TRBV27 and J is TRBJ2-7, with TRBD2 matching over 7 bases. This chain's CDR3 is CASSTSVEASYEQYF. The CDR3, as DNA: TGTGCCAGCAGTACTAGCGTTGAAGCCTCCTACGAGCAGTACTTC.